This T cell receptor beta chain is drawn from a study of T-cell memory formation after mild COVID-19. TCRdb analysed the 5' RACE reads with MiXCR anew, one entry per CDR3 protein. The data show a few hundred thousand distinct CDR3 sequences, with about 20% seen just once and about 8.4% held by the top ten. The germline V gene encodes CDR1 SGHRS and CDR2 YFSETQ. V shed 4 bases and J 5 bases; nucleotides not matched to a gene: 11. This CDR3 spans 15 amino acids. The source of this sequence is an adult woman who had mild COVID-19 (a few samples of this study predate the infection). Cell type and time point are not known. Sequencing was performed on PBMCs or a T cell subset sorted from them (not recorded which). The rearrangement joins TRBV5-1 to TRBJ1-2, with 7 bases lining up with TRBD1. CDR3 DNA: TGCGCCAGCAGCAAAGGGGCAGGGGGGACTTATGGCTACACCTTC. Protein product: CASSKGAGGTYGYTF.